Listed below are T cell receptor beta chains from one sample, sequenced in a study of cytomegalovirus exposure and HLA in healthy donors. The repertoire was sequenced with immunoSEQ multiplex PCR; TCRdb's copy has only in-frame clones and lacks some. The sample has around 150,000 clones; about 77% are singletons. Sequencing was performed on PBMCs. The receptors shown here come from a woman aged 40 to 50 in good health and CMV-seropositive. Both conserved end residues are trimmed from each CDR3.

v_call: TRBV2
cdr3_aa: ASSRDFTGELF

v_call: TRBV7-9
cdr3_aa: ASSLLGQGKEKLF

v_call: TRBV19
cdr3_aa: ASSREDGNQPQH

v_call: TRBV4-3
cdr3_aa: ASSLRDTQY

v_call: TRBV6-5
cdr3_aa: ASSYRGGTDTQY

v_call: TRBV10-3
cdr3_aa: AISDRFMNTEAF

v_call: TRBV25-1
cdr3_aa: ASSESGRGHADTQY

v_call: TRBV27
cdr3_aa: ASSWGGRADNEQF

v_call: TRBV5-6
cdr3_aa: ASSPQGDGYT

v_call: TRBV7-6
cdr3_aa: ASSSGTGDQETQY

v_call: TRBV20-1
cdr3_aa: SARDSYGYT

v_call: TRBV5-1
cdr3_aa: ASSSLQRENTGELF

v_call: TRBV30
cdr3_aa: ACKTGVYGYT

v_call: TRBV7-9
cdr3_aa: ASSRTLQGERYT